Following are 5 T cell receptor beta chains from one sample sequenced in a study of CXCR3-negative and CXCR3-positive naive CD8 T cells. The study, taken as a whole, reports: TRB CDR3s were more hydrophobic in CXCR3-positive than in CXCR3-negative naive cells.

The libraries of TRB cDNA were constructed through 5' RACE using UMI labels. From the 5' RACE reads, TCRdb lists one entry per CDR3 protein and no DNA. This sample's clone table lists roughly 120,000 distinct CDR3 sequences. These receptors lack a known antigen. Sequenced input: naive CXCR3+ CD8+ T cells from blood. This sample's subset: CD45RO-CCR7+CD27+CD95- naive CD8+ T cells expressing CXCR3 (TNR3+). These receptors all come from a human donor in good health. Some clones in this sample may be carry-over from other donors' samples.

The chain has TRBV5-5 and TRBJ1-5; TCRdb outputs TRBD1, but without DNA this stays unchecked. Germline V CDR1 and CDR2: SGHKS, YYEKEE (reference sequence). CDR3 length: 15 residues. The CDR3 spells CASSLGTDSNQPQHF.

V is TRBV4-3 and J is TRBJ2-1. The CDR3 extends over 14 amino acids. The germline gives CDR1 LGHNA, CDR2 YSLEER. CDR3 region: CASSQDPRHDEQFF.

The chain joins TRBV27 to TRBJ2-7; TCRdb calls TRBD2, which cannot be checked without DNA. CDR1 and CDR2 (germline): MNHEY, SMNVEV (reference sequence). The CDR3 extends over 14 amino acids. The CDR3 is CASSLRATIYEQYF.

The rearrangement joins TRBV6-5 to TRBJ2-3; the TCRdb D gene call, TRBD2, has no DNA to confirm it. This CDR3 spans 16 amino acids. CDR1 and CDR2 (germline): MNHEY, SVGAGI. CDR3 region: CASSYSLAGIADTQYF.

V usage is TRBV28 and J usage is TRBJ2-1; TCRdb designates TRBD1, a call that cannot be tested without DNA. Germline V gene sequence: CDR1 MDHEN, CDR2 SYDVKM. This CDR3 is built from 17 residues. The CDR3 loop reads CASSTGDRALSYNEQFF.